This entry lists 6 T cell receptor beta chains sequenced from one sample in a study of STAT3 mutations in large granular lymphocyte leukemia. These receptors have no identified antigens. Only in-frame clones appear in the TCRdb table, and some are missing; sequencing was by immunoSEQ multiplex PCR. The repertoire has fewer than 20,000 clones, around 90% of them found once; the top ten carry 8.7%. Study-level findings and limits: At least one immunodominant TCR beta clonotype appeared in every T-cell large granular lymphocyte leukemia patient.

What was sequenced was peripheral blood mononuclear cells. The source of these receptors is a woman aged 45-60 years with T-cell large granular lymphocyte leukemia. Some clones in this sample may be carry-over from other donors' samples.

V and J are TRBV7-2 and TRBJ1-2; 7 bases fit TRBD1. Germline V gene sequence: CDR1 SGHTA, CDR2 FQGNSA. The CDR3 runs to 15 residues. V lost 1 base to trimming and J lost 5 bases; unmatched junction nucleotides: 7. The CDR3 region has the DNA TGTGCCAGCAGCTTAGGGACAGGCGGGGGGTATGGCTACACCTTC. This codes for CASSLGTGGGYGYTF.

This clone was counted a single time. J is TRBJ2-3 and V is TRBV5-1; D is ambiguous. V was trimmed by 0 bases and J by 2 bases, leaving 10 bases between them. Looked up from germline, CDR1 is SGHRS and CDR2 is YFSETQ. The CDR3 sequence is 15 residues long. The CDR3 sequence: CASSLGFTHTDTQYF. Here the CDR3 DNA reads TGCGCCAGCAGCTTGGGTTTTACGCACACAGATACGCAGTATTTT.

J is TRBJ1-1 and V is TRBV5-1; weak D call: TRBD1 (6 bases). V gave up 2 bases and J gave up 11 bases, with 13 bases separating them. Germline V gene lookup returns CDR1 SGHRS and CDR2 YFSETQ. The CDR3 consists of 12 residues. The CDR3 sequence: CASSLGGILAFF. As DNA, the CDR3 is TGCGCCAGCAGCTTAGGGGGTATTTTGGCTTTCTTT. Full variable domain (outside the CDR3, taken from reference TRBV5-1 and TRBJ1-1): KAGVTQTPRYLIKTRGQQVTLSCSPISGHRSVSWYQQTPGQGLQFLFEYFSETQRNKGNFPGRFSGRQFSNSRSEMNVSTLELGDSALYLCASSLGGILAFFGQGTRLTVV.

The gene calls are TRBV5-1 and TRBJ2-3, with D hard to call. Germline V gene lookup returns CDR1 SGHRS and CDR2 YFSETQ. CDR3 size: 14 residues. V shed 1 base and J shed 3 bases, with 9 bases lying between them. This chain's CDR3 is CASSLMGLTDTQYF. CDR3 coding DNA: TGCGCCAGCAGCTTGATGGGGTTAACAGATACGCAGTATTTT.

The J gene is TRBJ2-7, the V gene TRBV6-5, with D possibly matching TRBD1 (6 bases). Trimming removed 5 bases at V and 2 bases at J, with 13 bases between. The length of the CDR3 is 14 residues. Germline CDR1 and CDR2: MNHEY and SVGAGI. CDR3 sequence reads: CASSKQGSAYEQYF. The CDR3 DNA reads as TGTGCCAGCAGTAAACAGGGTAGCGCCTACGAGCAGTACTTC.

This clone showed up just once. The genes are TRBV27 and TRBJ2-3, with TRBD2 identical over 11 bases. After removal of 4 bases from V and 3 bases from J, the junction contained 3 bases not matched to a gene. The germline CDR1 and CDR2 sequences are MNHEY and SMNVEV (reference sequence). The CDR3 runs to 15 residues. CDR3 in amino acids: CASSYTSGSTDTQYF. As DNA, the CDR3 is TGTGCCAGCAGTTATACTAGCGGGAGTACAGATACGCAGTATTTT.